This T cell receptor (beta chain) appears in the sequencing data of a study of shared clonotypes between healthy human individuals. The method was immunoSEQ multiplex PCR; TCRdb's version includes in-frame clones alone and lacks a portion of them. The sample lists more than 2,000,000 clones; 80% to 95% were seen once. Germline V gene lookup returns CDR1 SGHNT and CDR2 YENEEA. V lost 5 bases, J lost 3 bases, and 5 bases stayed unmatched. The CDR3 runs to 15 residues. The chain links TRBV11-3 to TRBJ2-2; 8 nucleotides align to TRBD1. The receptor comes from a man aged 18 to 30 in good health. Some clones in this sample may be carry-over from other donors' samples. Source material: naive CD4+ T cells from PBMCs. As to subset: CD45RA+ positively selected. The CDR3 sequence is CASSGRTGYTGELFF. The CDR3 DNA follows: TGTGCCAGCAGCGGCAGGACAGGGTACACCGGGGAGCTGTTTTTT.